This T cell receptor beta chain was captured in a study of regulatory T cells in long-lasting Graves disease. General study findings and limits: Persistent Graves' patients showed less TCR diversity than newly diagnosed ones. Favoring TRBV28, TRBJ1-2 and TRBJ2-5 was a feature seen in persistent disease.

Arm-PCR of CDR3 regions and iRepertoire HTBI primers were the basis on which TCR beta libraries were built. In TCRdb, the multiplex PCR reads were re-called with MiXCR into one record per CDR3 protein. The data show 360,000 or so distinct CDR3 sequences, roughly 24% seen once. This sample's time point: persistent/refractory GD, antithyroid drugs over 5 years with positive TRAb. After RNA was extracted from PBMCs, the TCR library was made from it. The CDR3 covers 12 residues. The germline CDR1 and CDR2 sequences are SGHRS and YFSETQ. Ten or more counts support this clonotype. Its antigen is currently unknown. Relative to the germline gene, one junction end is altered; a read error may explain this.

This TCR came from a woman between 35 and 50 years old with Graves disease. This rearrangement joins TRBV5-1 to TRBJ1-1, with unresolved D. Source: peripheral blood mononuclear cells (PBMCs), taken when the disease was refractory, from a patient treated with antithyroid drugs. The CDR3 DNA follows: TGTGCCAGCAGTTGGGGGAACACTGAAGCTTTCTTT. Its protein product is CASSWGNTEAFF.